The present T cell receptor beta chain was sequenced within a study of blood T cell repertoires in COVID-19. Study in general: Sites across the United States, Italy and Spain contributed samples from acute and convalescent COVID-19.

This CDR3 comprises 16 residues. Germline CDR1 and CDR2: MNHEY and SMNVEV (reference sequence). The J segment lost 3 bases and the V segment lost 2 bases, leaving 6 bases of the junction unmatched. Per the original methods: Estimated nucleated cell counts came from reference gene primer amplification. Sequencing used immunoSEQ multiplex PCR; TCRdb keeps in-frame clones, though not all of them. That table gives V, J and clone size, and the DNA gave D and trimming. Of about 190,000 clones listed, around 85% are singletons. The TCR was taken from a man between 45 and 60 years old who had recovered from COVID-19. The sample consisted of peripheral blood. This chain connects TRBV27 to TRBJ1-5; TRBD1 matches 8 bases. CDR3 loop: CASSLSQGAFNQPQHF. The DNA of the CDR3 is TGTGCCAGCAGTTTAAGTCAGGGGGCATTCAATCAGCCCCAGCATTTT.